The 17 T cell receptor beta chains below all came from one sample that was sequenced in a study of OX40 agonist ivuxolimab in advanced cancers. Libraries were prepared by immunoSEQ multiplex PCR; TCRdb keeps only in-frame clonotypes and omits some of them. The sample gives approximately 60,000 clones, almost 95% of which show up once; roughly 19% is in the top ten. The sample in question was CD4+ or CD8+ T cells sorted from blood, obtained in a trial of the OX40 agonist ivuxolimab. The source is an adult with an advanced solid tumor such as melanoma, head and neck, liver or kidney cancer.

For the CDR3, the DNA is TGTGCCAGCAGCTACCACAGCGGGACCTACGAGCAGTACTTC. Translating gives CASSYHSGTYEQYF. The V call is TRBV7-2, the J call TRBJ2-7, with 7 positions matching TRBD2. Germline values: CDR1 SGHTA, CDR2 FQGNSA. V trimming: 4 bases; J trimming: 2 bases; junction bases outside the gene matches: 5. CDR3 length: 14 amino acids. The whole variable domain, filled in from reference TRBV7-2 and TRBJ2-7, reads GAGVSQSPSNKVTEKGKDVELRCDPISGHTALYWYRQSLGQGLEFLIYFQGNSAPDKSGLPSDRFSAERTGGSVSTLTIQRTQQEDSAVYLCASSYHSGTYEQYFGPGTRLTVT.

The chain links TRBV10-1 to TRBJ2-7, with TRBD1 identical over 12 bases. The germline gives CDR1 WNHNN, CDR2 SYGVQD (reference sequence). J lost 3 bases, V lost 4 bases, and 7 bases had no gene match. CDR3 length: 16 residues. The CDR3 DNA is TGCGCCAGCAGTGGACGGGACAGGGGGCGCTTCTACGAGCAGTACTTC. Translation gives CASSGRDRGRFYEQYF.

This rearrangement joins TRBV20-1 to TRBJ1-1; D gene uncertain. The CDR3 has 11 amino acids. CDR1 and CDR2 (germline): DFQATT, SNEGSKA (reference sequence). Trimming took 6 bases from V and 3 from J, leaving 8 bases between them. In DNA, the CDR3 is TGCAGTGCCCTACAGTACACTGAAGCTTTCTTT. It encodes CSALQYTEAFF.

The chain is built from TRBV28 and TRBJ2-7; the D gene is possibly TRBD1 (6 bases). The CDR3 is 14 residues long. Looked up from germline, CDR1 is MDHEN and CDR2 is SYDVKM. Trimming stripped 4 bases from V and 5 bases from J, with 15 bases between. DNA of the CDR3: TGTGCCAGCAGTTCACAAGGGGGAAACGACGAGCAGTACTTC. This encodes CASSSQGGNDEQYF.

The CDR3 loop reads CASSGPGDSSYVYEQYF. The CDR3 DNA reads TGTGCCAGCAGCGGCCCAGGGGATTCTAGCTATGTCTACGAGCAGTACTTC. This chain links TRBV9 with TRBJ2-7, with D possibly being TRBD1 (6 bases). This CDR3 has 17 residues. Trimming removed 3 bases at V and 3 bases at J, with 22 bases between. Germline lookup yields CDR1 SGDLS and CDR2 YYNGEE.

The genes are TRBV21-1 and TRBJ1-5. TRBV21-1 is annotated as a pseudogene. The CDR3 is 15 amino acids. The CDR3: CATFSNPRGVRPQHF. In DNA, the CDR3 is TGTGCCACCTTTTCCAATCCTCGGGGGGTTCGGCCCCAGCATTTT.

The sample holds one count of this clone. This chain links TRBV6-1 with TRBJ2-3; perhaps TRBD1 as D (6 bases). Trimming removed 8 bases at V and 1 base at J, with 16 bases between. The germline gives CDR1 MNHNS, CDR2 SASEGT. The CDR3 sequence is 15 residues long. CDR3 sequence: CASGGTGSGTDTQYF. CDR3 in DNA: TGTGCCAGCGGGGGAACAGGGTCGGGCACAGATACGCAGTATTTT.

The chain carries TRBV29-1 and TRBJ2-1; 13 nucleotides match TRBD2. The CDR3 has 13 amino acids. Germline V lookup: CDR1 SQVTM, CDR2 ANQGSEA. The V and J ends lost 7 bases and 5 bases, in that order; junction bases with no gene match: 2. CDR3 protein: CSGGLAGHNEQFF. CDR3 DNA: TGCAGCGGGGGACTAGCGGGACACAATGAGCAGTTCTTC.

The chain couples TRBV5-5 to TRBJ1-1; D might be TRBD1 (6 bases). Trimming removed 3 bases from V and 1 base from J, with 10 bases in between. From germline, CDR1 is SGHKS and CDR2 YYEKEE (reference sequence). The CDR3 contains 14 residues. The CDR3 DNA reads as TGTGCCAGCAGCTGGACAGTAAAGAACACTGAAGCTTTCTTT. Encoded protein: CASSWTVKNTEAFF. Full variable domain (remainder filled in from reference TRBV5-5 and TRBJ1-1): DAGVTQSPTHLIKTRGQQVTLRCSPISGHKSVSWYQQVLGQGPQFIFQYYEKEERGRGNFPDRFSARQFPNYSSELNVNALLLGDSALYLCASSWTVKNTEAFFGQGTRLTVV.

V gene TRBV27 combines with J gene TRBJ2-3; TRBD1 agrees at 7 bases. V lost 5 bases to trimming and J lost 2 bases; unmatched junction nucleotides: 4. CDR3 size: 14 residues. Per the germline V gene, CDR1 is MNHEY and CDR2 is SMNVEV (reference sequence). CDR3 protein: CASSHRGSTDTQYF. The CDR3 nucleotides read TGTGCCAGCAGTCACAGGGGATCCACAGATACGCAGTATTTT.

This chain connects TRBV19 to TRBJ2-1, with 9 nucleotides matching TRBD2. J was trimmed by 1 base and V by 2 bases; bases with no gene match: 6. In germline, CDR1 is LNHDA, CDR2 SQIVND (reference sequence). This CDR3 spans 17 amino acids. CDR3 nucleotide sequence: TGTGCCAGTAGTATAAACCCTAGCGGGACGTCCTACAATGAGCAGTTCTTC. Translating it yields CASSINPSGTSYNEQFF.

This chain connects TRBV2 to TRBJ2-1; 11 bases agree with TRBD2. CDR3 length: 20 amino acids. J was trimmed by 3 bases and V by 0 bases; bases with no gene match: 13. Germline V gives CDR1 SNHLY, CDR2 FYNNEI. CDR3 nucleotide sequence: TGTGCCAGCAGTGAAGCGCCAAAATTTTCTAGCGGGAGGCGCTACAATGAGCAGTTCTTC. It is translated as CASSEAPKFSSGRRYNEQFF. The whole variable domain, remainder taken from reference TRBV2 and TRBJ2-1, is EPEVTQTPSHQVTQMGQEVILRCVPISNHLYFYWYRQILGQKVEFLVSFYNNEISEKSEIFDDQFSVERPDGSNFTLKIRSTKLEDSAMYFCASSEAPKFSSGRRYNEQFFGPGTRLTVL.

The chain carries TRBV7-9 and TRBJ2-2; D call uncertain. The CDR3 consists of 13 residues. Germline V CDR1 and CDR2: SEHNR, FQNEAQ (reference sequence). Trimming removed 1 base at V and 5 bases at J, with 5 bases between. The CDR3 region is CASSLVSTGELFF. The CDR3 DNA reads as TGTGCCAGCAGCTTAGTATCGACCGGGGAGCTGTTTTTT.

V gene TRBV11-2 combines with J gene TRBJ2-3; 8 nucleotides agree with TRBD2. The trim removed 5 bases at V and 4 bases at J, leaving 11 bases unmatched. Germline CDR1 reads SGHAT; CDR2 reads FQNNGV. The CDR3 is 16 amino acids. The CDR3 DNA reads as TGTGCCAGCAGCCTCCTGTCCGGGAGGGCCCCAGATACGCAGTATTTT. It encodes CASSLLSGRAPDTQYF.

The chain couples TRBV5-1 to TRBJ2-7; TRBD1 matches 8 bases. This CDR3 has 15 residues. Germline CDR1 SGHRS, CDR2 YFSETQ. J was trimmed by 5 bases and V by 3 bases; bases with no gene match: 10. The chain's CDR3 is CASSWTGSRLDEQYF. CDR3 DNA: TGCGCCAGCAGCTGGACAGGGAGTCGACTGGACGAGCAGTACTTC.

This chain links TRBV4-2 with TRBJ2-7; 9 bases fit TRBD2. Per germline, CDR1 LGHNA and CDR2 YNFKEQ. Losses at the gene ends were 0 bases for V and 0 bases for J; bases not matched to a gene: 0. There are 15 residues in the CDR3. The DNA for the CDR3 is TGTGCCAGCAGCCAAGATAGCGGGAGCTCCTACGAGCAGTACTTC. The encoded protein is CASSQDSGSSYEQYF.

V and J are TRBV29-1 and TRBJ2-1; the match to TRBD2 covers 12 bases. The germline CDR1 and CDR2 sequences are SQVTM and ANQGSEA. J lost 0 bases, V lost 3 bases, and 6 bases had no gene match. CDR3 length: 17 amino acids. CDR3 DNA sequence: TGCAGCGTTGACGGGCTAGCGGGAGGGGGCTCCTACAATGAGCAGTTCTTC. It yields the protein CSVDGLAGGGSYNEQFF.